This entry is about one T cell receptor (beta chain). What it recognizes is unknown. The junction and the germline gene differ at one end; a read error may be behind it. From about 19-30 mg of unsorted bulk tissue, DNA and RNA were co-extracted together. The patients presented with primary liver carcinoma, which was managed through surgical resection. Separate regions, five per tumor, were sampled. Germline values: CDR1 SGHNT, CDR2 YENEEA. This CDR3 contains 15 residues. This sample is part of a study of tumor-infiltrating lymphocytes in primary liver carcinoma. The researchers produced TCR beta cDNA from about 510 ng total RNA with a constant-region primer. Employing slightly modified ARM-PCR, three nested multiplex PCR rounds were run, and these gave rise to the TCR beta libraries. PCR rounds one and two used TRBV1-TRBV30 forward primers with a C-beta reverse primer for 10 cycles each. From the multiplex PCR reads, TCRdb called clonotypes with MiXCR, one entry per CDR3 protein. Altogether more than 20,000 distinct CDR3 sequences are present, about three quarters being singletons, with the ten largest covering over 35%.

Study outcomes and limitations: No more than about 8-24% of top clones could be seen in all five tumor regions. Among the pair types, tumor region pairs showed more overlap than tumor-adjacent and tumor-blood pairs.

The rearrangement uses TRBV11-3 and TRBJ1-6; no firm D call. Sequencing was performed on liver tumor tissue from sampling region 1. The subset is: tumor region T1, superior pole. The sequence was collected from a woman under 40 with primary liver carcinoma and hepatitis B virus infection. The DNA for the CDR3 is TGTGCCAGCAGCTTTAGGTGGAGCTATGATTCAGCCCTCCACTTT. Its translation is CASSFRWSYDSALHF.